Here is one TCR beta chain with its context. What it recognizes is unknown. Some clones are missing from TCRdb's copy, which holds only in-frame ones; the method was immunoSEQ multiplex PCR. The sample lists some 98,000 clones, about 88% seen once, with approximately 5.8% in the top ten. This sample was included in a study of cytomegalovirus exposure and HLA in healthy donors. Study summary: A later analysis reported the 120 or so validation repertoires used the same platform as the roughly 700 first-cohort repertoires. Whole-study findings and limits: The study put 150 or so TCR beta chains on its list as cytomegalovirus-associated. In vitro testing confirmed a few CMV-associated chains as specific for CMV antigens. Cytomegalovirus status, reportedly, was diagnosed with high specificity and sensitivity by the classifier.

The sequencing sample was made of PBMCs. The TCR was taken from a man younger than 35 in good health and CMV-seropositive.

CDR3: CASSYNSGRAGEQYF. DNA of the CDR3: TGTGCCAGCAGCTACAATAGCGGGAGGGCGGGGGAGCAGTACTTC. The chain carries TRBV7-2 and TRBJ2-7; 11 nucleotides agree with TRBD2. The J segment lost 7 bases and the V segment lost 4 bases, leaving 9 bases of the junction unmatched. The CDR3 is 15 residues long. CDR1 is SGHTA, CDR2 FQGNSA, per germline. Together with reference TRBV7-2 and TRBJ2-7, the CDR3 gives the full variable domain: GAGVSQSPSNKVTEKGKDVELRCDPISGHTALYWYRQSLGQGLEFLIYFQGNSAPDKSGLPSDRFSAERTGGSVSTLTIQRTQQEDSAVYLCASSYNSGRAGEQYFGPGTRLTVT.